Listed below are T cell receptor beta chains from one sample, sequenced in a study of blood T cell repertoires in COVID-19. Generated by immunoSEQ multiplex PCR, the TCRdb table keeps only in-frame clones and is missing some. The sample lists around 78,000 clones; approximately 88% were seen once. Sequencing used peripheral blood. The source of these receptors is a man over 45 with active COVID-19. CDR3s include the opening cysteine and the closing phenylalanine or tryptophan. The D gene is left open where the match is weak. A clone size is listed for some rows: how often the clone was seen (once, few, many), or a class if it is expanded.

d_gene | j_gene | abundance | v_gene | CDR3aa | CDR3nt
- | TRBJ2-5 | - | TRBV28 | CASSSGNQETQYF | TGTGCCAGCAGTTCGGGGAACCAAGAGACCCAGTACTTC
TRBD2 | TRBJ2-3 | - | TRBV7-9 | CASSFAGVADTQYF | TGTGCCAGCAGCTTCGCGGGAGTCGCAGATACGCAGTATTTT
- | TRBJ2-1 | - | TRBV2 | CASRANSDNEQFF | TGTGCCAGCAGAGCAAACTCTGACAATGAGCAGTTCTTC
- | TRBJ1-6 | - | TRBV4-3 | CASSPSSYNSPLHF | TGCGCCAGCAGCCCCAGCTCCTATAATTCACCCCTCCACTTT
- | TRBJ1-1 | - | TRBV18 | CASSPNPIGTEAFF | TGTGCCAGCTCACCAAACCCCATCGGCACTGAAGCTTTCTTT
TRBD1 | TRBJ2-7 | - | TRBV9 | CASRGRDSYEQYF | TGTGCCAGCAGGGGTCGGGACAGCTACGAGCAGTACTTC
TRBD1 | TRBJ2-7 | - | TRBV5-6 | CASSPRTGFPYEQYF | TGTGCCAGCAGCCCGCGGACAGGGTTTCCCTACGAGCAGTACTTC
TRBD1 | TRBJ2-3 | - | TRBV6-5 | CASRRTGDPDTQYF | TGTGCCAGCAGGAGGACAGGGGACCCAGATACGCAGTATTTT
- | TRBJ1-1 | - | TRBV24-1 | CATSEAGQAFF | TGTGCCACCAGTGAAGCGGGCCAAGCTTTCTTT
TRBD1 | TRBJ1-5 | - | TRBV7-9 | CASSSLTGSQPQHF | TGTGCCAGCAGCTCGTTGACAGGGTCCCAGCCCCAGCATTTT
TRBD1 | TRBJ1-2 | - | TRBV6-2/TRBV6-3 | CASSRQGIYGYTF | TGTGCCAGCAGCCGACAGGGGATCTATGGCTACACCTTC
TRBD1 | TRBJ2-3 | - | TRBV6-2/TRBV6-3 | CASSPPGQGDTQYF | TGTGCCAGCAGCCCCCCGGGACAGGGGGATACGCAGTATTTT
TRBD1 | TRBJ2-2 | once | TRBV28 | CASRRAGTGTGELFF | TGTGCCAGCAGGAGAGCCGGGACAGGGACCGGGGAGCTGTTTTTT
- | TRBJ1-3 | - | TRBV24-1 | CATSEYTPSGNTIYF | TGTGCCACCAGCGAATACACACCCTCTGGAAACACCATATATTTT
- | TRBJ1-2 | - | TRBV9 | CASTPDPGLLQGGYTF | TGTGCCAGCACCCCTGACCCAGGACTCCTCCAAGGTGGCTACACCTTC
TRBD1 | TRBJ1-1 | - | TRBV6-5 | CASSYNLGQGGSEAFF | TGTGCCAGCAGTTACAATCTGGGACAGGGGGGCTCTGAAGCTTTCTTT
- | TRBJ1-6 | - | TRBV11-2 | CASSLAWGDSPLHF | TGTGCCAGCAGCTTAGCATGGGGGGACTCACCCCTCCACTTT
TRBD1 | TRBJ2-3 | once | TRBV18 | CASSWSGTGDDTQYF | TGTGCCAGCTCATGGTCCGGGACAGGGGATGATACGCAGTATTTT
- | TRBJ2-5 | - | TRBV7-9 | CASSLGTSQETQYF | TGTGCCAGCAGCTTAGGAACATCACAAGAGACCCAGTACTTC
- | TRBJ2-6 | - | TRBV7-2 | CASSERPGDGANVLTF | TGTGCCAGCAGCGAAAGGCCGGGGGATGGGGCCAACGTCCTGACTTTC
TRBD1 | TRBJ2-7 | - | TRBV29-1 | CSVEGHNRGGSSYEQYF | TGCAGCGTTGAAGGTCATAACAGGGGTGGGAGCTCCTACGAGCAGTACTTC
TRBD2 | TRBJ2-2 | - | TRBV7-8 | CASSRGTSGSPGELFF | TGTGCCAGCAGCCGAGGGACTAGCGGGAGCCCCGGGGAGCTGTTTTTT
TRBD1 | TRBJ1-4 | - | TRBV28 | CASSLPGQGRSNEKLFF | TGTGCCAGCAGTTTGCCCGGACAGGGCAGATCTAATGAAAAACTGTTTTTT
- | TRBJ2-1 | - | TRBV5-1 | CASSSPSGTGYNEQFF | TGCGCCAGCAGCTCGCCATCCGGGACTGGCTACAATGAGCAGTTCTTC
- | TRBJ2-2 | - | TRBV2 | CASSELGGNTGELFF | TGTGCCAGCAGTGAATTGGGGGGGAACACCGGGGAGCTGTTTTTT
TRBD1 | TRBJ1-1 | - | TRBV18 | CASSPGQGVTEAFF | TGTGCCAGCTCACCTGGACAGGGGGTCACTGAAGCTTTCTTT
- | TRBJ2-7 | - | TRBV6-5 | CASSYSGGRPAEQYF | TGTGCCAGCAGTTACTCCGGAGGCAGGCCCGCGGAGCAGTACTTC
TRBD2 | TRBJ2-3 | - | TRBV6-5 | CASRAGVTDTQYF | TGTGCCAGCAGGGCGGGAGTAACAGATACGCAGTATTTT
- | TRBJ1-2 | - | TRBV7-9 | CASSLARSGYTF | TGTGCCAGCAGCTTAGCCAGGTCAGGCTACACCTTC
TRBD1 | TRBJ1-6 | - | TRBV19 | CASSIDHRRQGNSPLHF | TGTGCCAGTAGTATAGATCACAGGAGACAGGGGAATTCACCCCTCCACTTT
TRBD1 | TRBJ2-7 | few | TRBV6-2/TRBV6-3 | CASSRTGTYEQYF | TGTGCCAGCAGTCGGACAGGGACCTACGAGCAGTACTTC
TRBD1 | TRBJ1-1 | - | TRBV11-2 | CASSLVVSTGGRGTEAFF | TGTGCCAGCAGCTTAGTGGTCTCGACAGGGGGAAGGGGCACTGAAGCTTTCTTT
TRBD1 | TRBJ1-6 | few | TRBV4-1 | CASSQGDRGTNNSPLHF | TGCGCCAGCAGCCAGGGCGACAGGGGGACTAATAATTCACCCCTCCACTTT
TRBD2 | TRBJ2-1 | - | TRBV4-3 | CASSQEAGTSGSNEQFF | TGCGCCAGCAGCCAAGAGGCCGGGACTAGCGGTTCCAATGAGCAGTTCTTC
- | TRBJ2-1 | - | TRBV27 | CASSLGQVSYNEQFF | TGTGCCAGCAGTTTGGGGCAGGTTTCCTACAATGAGCAGTTCTTC
- | TRBJ1-1 | once | TRBV5-6 | CASSFWELTGPNTEAFF | TGTGCCAGCAGCTTTTGGGAACTGACAGGACCGAACACTGAAGCTTTCTTT
TRBD2 | TRBJ2-2 | - | TRBV30 | CARMTSGGASGELFF | TGTGCCAGGATGACTAGCGGGGGGGCCTCCGGGGAGCTGTTTTTT
- | TRBJ1-5 | - | TRBV7-8 | CASSPLSGTNQPQHF | TGTGCCAGCAGCCCCCTGTCGGGTACCAATCAGCCCCAGCATTTT
- | TRBJ2-3 | - | TRBV9 | CASSVERSDTQYF | TGTGCCAGCAGCGTCGAGCGGTCAGATACGCAGTATTTT
TRBD2 | TRBJ2-3 | few | TRBV9 | CASSVGDSGREADTQYF | TGTGCCAGCAGCGTAGGGGATAGCGGGAGGGAGGCAGATACGCAGTATTTT
TRBD2 | TRBJ2-1 | - | TRBV3-1/TRBV3-2 | CASSQTVTSRNYNEQFF | TGTGCCAGCAGCCAGACAGTGACTAGCAGAAATTACAATGAGCAGTTCTTC
- | TRBJ2-7 | - | TRBV9 | CASSLVGQGGEQYF | TGTGCCAGCAGCTTGGTTGGGCAGGGGGGCGAGCAGTACTTC
TRBD1 | TRBJ1-6 | - | TRBV3-1/TRBV3-2 | CASGQGNYNSPLHF | TGTGCCAGTGGACAGGGAAATTATAATTCACCCCTCCACTTT
- | TRBJ1-2 | - | TRBV28 | CASSLRQANYGYTF | TGTGCCAGCAGTTTACGACAAGCTAACTATGGCTACACCTTC
TRBD1 | TRBJ2-7 | - | TRBV27 | CASSSTGTGYYEQYF | TGTGCCAGCAGTTCAACCGGGACAGGGTACTACGAGCAGTACTTC
- | TRBJ1-4 | - | TRBV13 | CASSSRDGLGNEKLFF | TGTGCCAGCAGCTCCCGTGACGGACTAGGAAATGAAAAACTGTTTTTT
TRBD1 | TRBJ1-6 | - | TRBV7-2 | CASSLAGLLGQGNSPLHF | TGTGCCAGCAGCTTAGCCGGGCTACTGGGACAGGGGAATTCACCCCTCCACTTT
- | TRBJ2-7 | - | TRBV3-1/TRBV3-2 | CASSQGGRLAYEQYF | TGTGCCAGCAGCCAAGGAGGGAGGCTAGCCTACGAGCAGTACTTC